This entry lists 24 T cell receptor beta chains sequenced from one sample in a study of neurological immune-mediated disorders. From the 5' RACE reads, TCRdb called clonotypes with MiXCR, one entry per CDR3 protein. The sample has approximately 46,000 distinct CDR3 sequences, about a tenth seen once. The specimen sequenced was PBMCs. Source of these receptors: a man in his 70s with HTLV-1-associated myelopathy (HAM/TSP).

This clonotype was detected ten times or more. V is TRBV20-1 and J is TRBJ2-7, with 10 bases aligning to TRBD2. The CDR3 loop spans 14 amino acids. Germline lookup yields CDR1 DFQATT and CDR2 SNEGSKA (reference sequence). Losses at the gene ends were 1 base for V and 3 bases for J; bases not matched to a gene: 3. The CDR3 spells CSARALAGVYEQYF. The DNA for the CDR3 is TGCAGTGCTAGAGCGCTAGCGGGGGTCTACGAGCAGTACTTC.

This clonotype was picked up many times. V is TRBV5-1 and J is TRBJ1-6; TRBD1 might be the D (6 bases). V lost 1 base, J lost 10 bases, and 18 bases lay in between. Per germline, CDR1 SGHRS and CDR2 YFSETQ. The CDR3 is 16 amino acids. The CDR3 reads CASSLLAQGSESPLHF. As DNA, the CDR3 is TGCGCCAGCAGCTTGCTAGCACAGGGCAGTGAGTCACCCCTCCACTTT.

The sample holds many counts of this clonotype. The J gene is TRBJ1-2, the V gene TRBV5-1; D not certain. The ends were cut back, 6 bases at V and 8 bases at J, with 17 bases in the middle. There are 13 residues in the CDR3. Germline CDR1 and CDR2: SGHRS and YFSETQ. The CDR3 is CASNVGSSWGYTF. The CDR3 bases are TGCGCCAGCAACGTGGGAAGTTCATGGGGCTACACCTTC.

This clonotype has at least ten counts. CDR3 residues: CASSPPSGSGNTIYF. The CDR3 region has the DNA TGTGCCAGCAGTCCCCCATCGGGCTCTGGAAACACCATATATTTT. The rearrangement uses TRBV28 and TRBJ1-3, with D unresolved. CDR3 size: 15 residues. V lost 5 bases and J 0 bases, leaving 11 bases between the germline ends. Germline lookup yields CDR1 MDHEN and CDR2 SYDVKM.

This clonotype was found many times. The chain joins TRBV25-1 to TRBJ1-6; D is uncertain. The CDR3 runs to 11 residues. Trimming cost V 7 bases and J 14 bases, with 12 bases left between them. Germline V CDR1 and CDR2: MGHDK, SYGVNS. The CDR3 here is CASTRTGSLHF. The CDR3 DNA is TGTGCCAGCACCCGAACGGGGTCCCTCCACTTT.

Many counts were recorded for this clonotype. In DNA, the CDR3 is TGTGCCAGCACCGGGCGGCCCCAGGGGGAGCTGTTTTTT. Its protein is CASTGRPQGELFF. The chain couples TRBV7-2 to TRBJ2-2; D remains unclear. The V gene lost 7 bases and the J gene lost 8 bases, with 14 bases spanning the gap. The CDR3 covers 13 residues. CDR1 and CDR2 (germline): SGHTA, FQGNSA.

The CDR3, as DNA: TGTGCCAGCAGTTATTGGCCTGACACTGAAGCTTTCTTT. Its translation is CASSYWPDTEAFF. The chain couples TRBV6-5 to TRBJ1-1; D remains unclear. CDR1 is MNHEY, CDR2 SVGAGI, per germline. V lost 3 bases to trimming and J lost 3 bases, with 8 bases between them. The CDR3 has 13 amino acids.

This clonotype was detected many times. The CDR3 coding sequence is TGTGCCATCAGTTCCCAAGAGACCCAGTACTTC. Its protein product is CAISSQETQYF. This sequence joins TRBV10-3 and TRBJ2-5; D is unclear. The germline V gene encodes CDR1 ENHRY and CDR2 SYGVKD. The CDR3 length is 11 residues. Trimming shortened V by 5 bases and J by 1 base, and 2 bases separated the two germline ends.

There are many counts of this clonotype. The rearrangement uses TRBV20-1 and TRBJ2-1, with a tentative D call TRBD2 (7 bases). Trimming cost V 6 bases and J 7 bases, with 16 bases left between them. Per the germline V gene, CDR1 is DFQATT and CDR2 is SNEGSKA (reference sequence). The CDR3 runs to 13 residues. The CDR3 DNA is TGCAGTGCCCTCCCCGGGGGGCGTAATGAGCAGTTCTTC. Encoded protein: CSALPGGRNEQFF.

This clonotype was counted ten times or more. This sequence joins TRBV12-3 or TRBV12-4 and TRBJ2-1, with a tentative D call TRBD1 (6 bases). With 4 bases removed from V and 0 bases from J, the gap between germline ends came to 10 bases. The CDR3 has 15 residues. The CDR3 DNA reads as TGTGCCAGCAGTTACAGGGCCTTCTCCTACAATGAGCAGTTCTTC. It codes for CASSYRAFSYNEQFF.

At least ten counts were recorded for this clonotype. The chain links TRBV20-1 to TRBJ2-4; 8 bases are a match to TRBD2. Looked up from germline, CDR1 is DFQATT and CDR2 is SNEGSKA (reference sequence). The CDR3 extends over 16 amino acids. V lost 2 bases and J lost 0; bases outside the gene matches: 6. The DNA for the CDR3 is TGCAGTGCTAGACTAGCGGGCCGACTAGCCAAAAACATTCAGTACTTC. This sequence encodes CSARLAGRLAKNIQYF.

This clonotype has at least ten counts. This chain uses TRBV6-6 with TRBJ2-7; 9 nucleotides agree with TRBD2. CDR1 and CDR2 (germline): MNHNY, SVGAGI (reference sequence). The CDR3 extends over 14 amino acids. Trimming took 7 bases from V and 2 from J; bases not matched to a gene: 6. The CDR3: CASTKLAGTYEQYF. CDR3 DNA: TGTGCCAGCACCAAACTAGCGGGTACCTACGAGCAGTACTTC.

This clonotype was observed at least ten times. The V and J genes are TRBV11-2 and TRBJ2-3, with a tentative D call TRBD2 (6 bases). The CDR3 is made up of 12 amino acids. Germline V gene sequence: CDR1 SGHAT, CDR2 FQNNGV. Trimming shortened V by 5 bases and J by 7 bases, and 10 bases separated the two germline ends. The CDR3 region is CASSTAGNTQYF. CDR3 DNA: TGTGCCAGCAGCACCGCGGGGAATACGCAGTATTTT.

This clonotype occurred many times. Given the absence of the conserved phenylalanine or tryptophan at the CDR3 end, a read error is likely. The DNA is left out, because the CDR3 cannot be placed on it with certainty; the CDR3 is given as TCRdb lists it. V usage is TRBV5-1 and J usage is TRBJ2-7. Looked up from germline, CDR1 is SGHRS and CDR2 is YFSETQ. The CDR3 contains 8 residues when both ends are counted. The CDR3 loop reads CASSWKAN.

This clonotype was observed many times. This CDR3 is CASAGVAADTQYF. The CDR3 bases are TGTGCCAGCGCAGGGGTTGCGGCAGATACGCAGTATTTT. The rearrangement joins TRBV6-2 or TRBV6-3 to TRBJ2-3, with D maybe TRBD1 (6 bases). V was clipped by 8 bases and J by 4 bases, with 13 bases between them. Germline V lookup: CDR1 MNHEY, CDR2 SVGEGT. This CDR3 has 13 residues.

This clonotype appeared many times. For the CDR3, the DNA is TGCAGTGCTAAAGGTCGAGCGGGGGCGTACAATGAGCAGTTCTTC. Its translation: CSAKGRAGAYNEQFF. The chain uses TRBV20-1 and TRBJ2-1, with 8 bases identical to TRBD2. Germline trimming cut 4 bases from V and 4 bases from J; bases unmatched to any gene: 9. The length of the CDR3 is 15 residues. Germline CDR1 is DFQATT and CDR2 is SNEGSKA (reference sequence).

About this clonotype: Compared with germline, one end of the junction differs, possibly owing to a read error. This chain connects TRBV15 to TRBJ2-5; possibly TRBD1 for D (5 bases). CDR3 length equals 14 residues. The germline V gene has CDR1 LNHNV and CDR2 YYDKDF (reference sequence). The CDR3 region is CATSKTGAGETQYF. The CDR3 nucleotides read TGTGCTACCAGCAAAACTGGGGCCGGGGAGACCCAGTACTTC.

Points on this clonotype: A much larger clone lies one base from this, so it may be a read error. This chain links TRBV6-1 with TRBJ2-4, with D possibly matching TRBD2 (6 bases). The CDR3 length is 15 residues. V gave up 3 bases and J gave up 8 bases, with 17 bases separating them. Germline CDR1 and CDR2: MNHNS and SASEGT. The CDR3: CASSEFGVERDIQYF. As DNA, the CDR3 is TGTGCCAGCAGTGAGTTTGGGGTCGAGCGGGACATTCAGTACTTC.

This clonotype has ten or more counts. The chain uses TRBV6-5 and TRBJ2-7; D is undetermined. Germline CDR1 and CDR2: MNHEY and SVGAGI. This CDR3 comprises 13 residues. The V end was cut by 8 bases, the J end by 10 bases, with 21 bases between. DNA for the CDR3: TGTGCCAGCTCGTCCGACCAGACCAGATTTCAGTACTTC. Its protein is CASSSDQTRFQYF.

The CDR3 sequence is CARRNGESSYEQYF. The CDR3 DNA sequence: TGTGCCAGGAGGAACGGCGAGAGCTCCTACGAGCAGTACTTC. The rearrangement links TRBV11-3 to TRBJ2-7; D gene unclear. The CDR3 totals 14 residues. Germline loops: CDR1 SGHNT, CDR2 YENEEA. Trimming stripped 9 bases from V and 0 bases from J, with 15 bases between. The variable domain in full, with the rest retrieved from reference TRBV11-3 and TRBJ2-7, is EAGVVQSPRYKIIEKKQPVAFWCNPISGHNTLYWYLQNLGQGPELLIRYENEEAVDDSQLPKDRFSAERLKGVDSTLKIQPAELGDSAVYLCARRNGESSYEQYFGPGTRLTVT.

This clonotype has a count of ten or more. This chain connects TRBV10-3 to TRBJ1-2; D possibly corresponds to TRBD1 (6 bases). Germline CDR1 reads ENHRY; CDR2 reads SYGVKD. This CDR3 is built from 11 residues. V was clipped by 3 bases and J by 7 bases, with 6 bases between them. The CDR3 DNA is TGTGCCATCAGTGACAGGGGTGGCTACACCTTC. Its protein product is CAISDRGGYTF.

Ten or more counts support this clonotype. The genes are TRBV7-2 and TRBJ2-7; TRBD1 matches 8 bases. The CDR3 extends over 15 amino acids. Germline V lookup: CDR1 SGHTA, CDR2 FQGNSA. V lost 1 base, J lost 3 bases, and 5 bases stayed unmatched. CDR3 bases: TGTGCCAGCAGCTTAGGGGACAGGCTCCGCTACGAGCAGTACTTC. It yields the protein CASSLGDRLRYEQYF.

This clonotype was recorded many times. The junction departs from germline at one end; a sequencing error may be responsible. The rearrangement links TRBV7-9 to TRBJ2-2; possible D gene TRBD2, 6 bases. CDR3 length equals 15 residues. Germline V gene sequence: CDR1 SEHNR, CDR2 FQNEAQ (reference sequence). CDR3: CASSPRRQTTGEVFF. CDR3 nucleotides: TGTGCCAGCAGCCCGAGACGTCAAACCACCGGGGAGGTGTTTTTT.

This clonotype was seen ten or more times. The chain carries TRBV27 and TRBJ1-5; D possibly corresponds to TRBD1 (5 bases). CDR3 length: 14 residues. Trimming stripped 3 bases from V and 5 bases from J, with 11 bases between. Germline V gene data show CDR1 as MNHEY and CDR2 as SMNVEV (reference sequence). The DNA for the CDR3 is TGTGCCAGCAGTTTGGCCAGAGGGGATCAGCCCCAGCATTTT. It is translated as CASSLARGDQPQHF.